In its sample, the clone carrying this T cell receptor beta chain was seen many times. No antigen is known for it. The data derive from a study of CD8 T cells in ankylosing spondylitis. Study-wide results and limits: Within matched ankylosing spondylitis synovial fluid, disease-linked clones were reportedly significantly enriched. For ankylosing spondylitis blood, a TCR beta motif of about eight highly homologous variants appeared characteristic. Clones that were linked to disease were CD8+ and were relatively rare in peripheral blood.

Germline V gives CDR1 SGHAT, CDR2 FQNNGV. The ends were cut back, 1 base at V and 2 bases at J, with 18 bases in the middle. The CDR3 has 17 amino acids. 5'-RACE, quantitative and with molecular barcodes, yielded the TCR beta libraries. One entry per CDR3 protein results from TCRdb running MiXCR on the 5' RACE reads. The data contain fewer than 550,000 distinct CDR3 sequences, approximately 5.3% of them singletons. The sequence derives from a male donor with ankylosing spondylitis. The chain recombines TRBV11-2 with TRBJ2-7, with D tentatively TRBD2 (6 bases). What was sequenced was blood, either unsorted or a sorted T cell fraction (not recorded which). The CDR3 nucleotides read TGTGCCAGCAGCTTAGCACCGGGACTCCGGTCGCCCTACGAGCAGTACTTC. This translates into CASSLAPGLRSPYEQYF.